The 8 T cell receptor beta chains presented below share a single source sample, sequenced in a study of cytomegalovirus exposure and HLA in healthy donors. Primers for the PCR totalled 60 Vbeta and 13 Jbeta. Clones were read by immunoSEQ multiplex PCR, and TCRdb kept only the in-frame ones, dropping some. The repertoire holds roughly 130,000 clones, with 75% to 85% as singletons. The sequencing sample was made of PBMCs. The receptors were gathered from a man aged 25 to 40 in good health and CMV-seronegative.

This chain links TRBV7-9 with TRBJ1-1, with 8 bases fitting TRBD1. The V segment lost 6 bases and the J segment 1 base; nucleotides outside the gene matches: 4. Germline lookup yields CDR1 SEHNR and CDR2 FQNEAQ (reference sequence). CDR3 length: 14 amino acids. CDR3 protein: CASSTTGENTEAFF. CDR3 DNA: TGTGCCAGCAGTACGACAGGGGAGAACACTGAAGCTTTCTTT.

With regard to this clone: The junction shows a germline mismatch at one end, possibly a read error. The chain carries TRBV6-1 and TRBJ1-5; 7 bases line up with TRBD1. The germline V gene has CDR1 MNHNS and CDR2 SASEGT. There are 14 residues in the CDR3. DNA of the CDR3: TGTGCCAGCAACCGGGACAGAAGCAATCAGCCCCAGAATTTT. It codes for CASNRDRSNQPQNF.

The chain carries TRBV2 and TRBJ1-5; 9 nucleotides agree with TRBD1. J gave up 9 bases and V 6 bases, and 12 bases lay outside the gene matches. The CDR3 contains 15 residues. In germline, CDR1 is SNHLY, CDR2 FYNNEI. The CDR3 reads CASSVWTGASRPQHF. The CDR3 DNA follows: TGTGCCAGCAGCGTATGGACAGGGGCTTCTAGGCCCCAGCATTTT.

The chain couples TRBV5-1 to TRBJ2-1, with TRBD1 matching over 10 bases. Germline assignment: CDR1 SGHRS and CDR2 YFSETQ. The CDR3 has 14 residues. The V and J ends lost 6 bases and 4 bases, in that order; junction bases with no gene match: 4. The CDR3 protein is CASTTDRGYNEQFF. DNA of the CDR3: TGCGCCAGCACGACGGACAGGGGGTACAATGAGCAGTTCTTC. The full variable domain, with the rest looked up from reference TRBV5-1 and TRBJ2-1, is KAGVTQTPRYLIKTRGQQVTLSCSPISGHRSVSWYQQTPGQGLQFLFEYFSETQRNKGNFPGRFSGRQFSNSRSEMNVSTLELGDSALYLCASTTDRGYNEQFFGPGTRLTVL.

This chain uses TRBV7-9 with TRBJ2-2, with 10 nucleotides matching TRBD2. Germline V lookup: CDR1 SEHNR, CDR2 FQNEAQ (reference sequence). J lost 6 bases, V lost 4 bases, and 8 bases had no gene match. The CDR3 consists of 16 residues. The CDR3 is CASSSLAGEVSGELFF. CDR3 nucleotide sequence: TGTGCCAGCAGCTCGCTAGCGGGAGAGGTATCCGGGGAGCTGTTTTTT.

The V gene is TRBV7-9, the J gene TRBJ2-5; D may be TRBD2 (5 bases). The CDR3 has 15 residues. V gave up 5 bases and J gave up 5 bases, with 18 bases separating them. Germline V gene lookup returns CDR1 SEHNR and CDR2 FQNEAQ (reference sequence). For the CDR3, the DNA is TGTGCCAGCAGCCTCGGACTCACCGCCGGGGAGACCCAGTACTTC. Its translation: CASSLGLTAGETQYF.

The chain has TRBV7-3 and TRBJ2-1, with 14 bases fitting TRBD2. Germline CDR1 and CDR2: SGHTA and FQGTGA. The J segment lost 8 bases and the V segment lost 5 bases, leaving 14 bases of the junction unmatched. CDR3 length: 18 residues. The CDR3 protein is CASSQTGGTSGSVDEQFF. The CDR3 coding sequence is TGTGCCAGCAGCCAGACGGGGGGGACTAGCGGGAGTGTGGATGAGCAGTTCTTC.

This clone occurred a few times. J is TRBJ2-5 and V is TRBV5-6; D uncertain. CDR1 SGHDT and CDR2 YYEEEE come from the germline V gene. The CDR3 covers 11 residues. Trimming shortened V by 4 bases and J by 5 bases, and 6 bases separated the two germline ends. The CDR3 DNA reads as TGTGCCAGCAGCAATGGCGAGACCCAGTACTTC. This gives the protein CASSNGETQYF.